The T cell receptor beta chain described here comes from a study of shared clonotypes between healthy human individuals. Comments on this clone: The antigen remains unidentified.

Study results and limitations: Large sequencing depth failed to make sorted-subset sequencing complete, rarefaction showed. Around 4.7% was the fraction of naive CD4 clonotypes found shared across four donors. Only blood samples were collected, and tissue repertoires likely differ.

TCRdb keeps only in-frame clones here, not all; method: immunoSEQ multiplex PCR. In the table there are 1,500,000 or so clones, around 95% of which are singletons. Between the trimmed V and J ends, which lost 2 bases and 7 bases, there was a span of 11 bases. Germline loops: CDR1 SGHAT, CDR2 FQNNGV. CDR3 length: 14 amino acids. Material for sequencing was naive CD4+ T cells sorted from blood. As to subset: CD45RA+ positively selected. This sequence originates from a man aged 30 to 45 in good health. The chain couples TRBV11-2 to TRBJ1-4; no clear D gene. The chain's CDR3 is CASSLRANSEKLFF. CDR3 nucleotides: TGTGCCAGCAGCTTAAGGGCAAATAGTGAAAAACTGTTTTTT.